This T cell receptor beta chain was recorded in a study of blood T cell repertoires in COVID-19. Authors' analysis steps: Amplification of reference gene primers was used by the study to estimate nucleated cell counts. Assay: immunoSEQ multiplex PCR; the TCRdb copy retains only in-frame clones and omits some. Clonal size and the V and J genes are those of that table, whereas D and trimming came from the DNA. The data hold roughly 62,000 clones, with over 80% observed a single time. Germline CDR1 is MNHEY and CDR2 is SMNVEV (reference sequence). V was clipped by 5 bases and J by 9 bases; unmatched bases: 1. This CDR3 is built from 12 residues.

The chain links TRBV27 to TRBJ1-1; 12 bases agree with TRBD1. Sequencing used peripheral blood. The TCR comes from a man aged 25 to 40 with COVID-19, enrolled during active disease. The chain's CDR3 is CASSRDRGQAFF. The CDR3 DNA sequence: TGTGCCAGCAGTCGGGACAGGGGGCAAGCTTTCTTT.